This is a list of T cell receptor beta chains from one sample in a study of blood T cell repertoires in COVID-19. Profiling relied on immunoSEQ multiplex PCR, and the TCRdb table lists in-frame clones only, not all of them. The sample has roughly 300,000 clones; approximately 89% are singletons. Sequenced: PBMCs or T cells enriched from blood (not recorded which). Receptor source: a woman aged 25 to 45 who had recovered from COVID-19. CDR3s include the opening cysteine and the closing phenylalanine or tryptophan. A D gene is named only where the DNA matches it firmly. Expanded clones get a size class; other rows say once, few or many, or leave the size out.

V gene,clone size,D gene,J gene,CDR3 DNA,CDR3 protein
TRBV6-2/TRBV6-3,NA,NA,TRBJ2-1,TGTGCCAGCAGTTACGGCGGGATCTCAAATTACAATGAGCAGTTCTTC,CASSYGGISNYNEQFF
TRBV25-1,NA,NA,TRBJ1-2,TGTGCCAGCAGTGGAACCGGGTCCCTCTATGGCTACACCTTC,CASSGTGSLYGYTF
TRBV11-3,NA,TRBD2,TRBJ2-3,TGTGCCAGCAGCCGAGGGTCGACTAGCGGGGGAGGTACGCAGTATTTT,CASSRGSTSGGGTQYF
TRBV7-9,NA,TRBD1,TRBJ1-1,TGTGCCAGCAGCACCCCCTACAGGGGTCATGGAGTGAACACTGAAGCTTTCTTT,CASSTPYRGHGVNTEAFF
TRBV2,NA,TRBD1,TRBJ1-1,TGTGCCAGCAGGGGGGGTAGGACAGGCGACAAGGGAGCTTTCTTT,CASRGGRTGDKGAFF
TRBV4-1,NA,NA,TRBJ1-2,TGCGCCAGCAGCCCACTTGGACAACCAGGTGACTATGGCTACACCTTC,CASSPLGQPGDYGYTF
TRBV5-6,NA,TRBD2,TRBJ2-7,TGTGCCAGCAGCTCCTACGGGCGGGGGGGCCTCTACGAGCAGTACTTC,CASSSYGRGGLYEQYF
TRBV2,once,TRBD1,TRBJ2-1,TGTGCCAGCAGGACAGGGTATAGCGATGAGCAGTTCTTC,CASRTGYSDEQFF
TRBV5-5,NA,TRBD1,TRBJ1-1,TGTGCCAGCAGCTCTTTAGAGGGACAGGGATTCACTGAAGCTTTCTTT,CASSSLEGQGFTEAFF
TRBV18,NA,NA,TRBJ1-2,TGTGCCAGCTCCAAATCAAGGACAGACGAGGGCTATGGCTACACCTTC,CASSKSRTDEGYGYTF
TRBV28,NA,NA,TRBJ2-5,TGTGCCAGCAGTCCCTGGACAGGGAGGGGGCAAGAGACCCAGTACTTC,CASSPWTGRGQETQYF
TRBV7-6,NA,TRBD1,TRBJ2-1,TGTGCCAGCAGCTTATCAGGGGGCAGCTACAATGAGCAGTTCTTC,CASSLSGGSYNEQFF
TRBV7-2,NA,NA,TRBJ2-2,TGTGCCAGCAGCTTACTATCTGGAGTCGGAACCGGGGAGCTGTTTTTT,CASSLLSGVGTGELFF
TRBV6-5,NA,NA,TRBJ1-2,TGTGCCAGCCGGGTTTCCCGAGTCTACACCTTC,CASRVSRVYTF
TRBV5-4,NA,TRBD1,TRBJ2-4,TGTGCCAGCAGCTTCCCAGGGGGCGGTTCCAAAAACATTCAGTACTTC,CASSFPGGGSKNIQYF
TRBV5-1,NA,NA,TRBJ1-2,TGCGCCAGCAGCTTACTGGGAGGGGGAGATGGCTACACCTTC,CASSLLGGGDGYTF
TRBV13,NA,NA,TRBJ1-2,TGTGCCAGCAGCTTAGGTCGAAGACAGAGATTTTATGGCTACACCTTC,CASSLGRRQRFYGYTF
TRBV2,NA,NA,TRBJ2-4,TGTGCCAGCAGTGAAGGCAGGGTTGACATTCAGTACTTC,CASSEGRVDIQYF
TRBV10-3,NA,NA,TRBJ2-5,TGTGCCATCAGTGAGTCTTGGGCAGGGGAAGAGACCCAGTACTTC,CAISESWAGEETQYF
TRBV5-8,NA,NA,TRBJ2-7,TGTGCCAGCAGCTTCCGGGGTTTCTACGAGCAGTACTTC,CASSFRGFYEQYF
TRBV5-3,NA,TRBD1,TRBJ1-5,TGTGCCAGAAGCATCCTACAGGGGCCGAGTAGCAATCAGCCCCAGCATTTT,CARSILQGPSSNQPQHF
TRBV2,NA,NA,TRBJ2-4,TGTGCCAGCAGTGAAGCGGAGGGAAACATTCAGTACTTC,CASSEAEGNIQYF
TRBV7-9,once,NA,TRBJ2-5,TGTGCCAGCATCCCAAGAGACCAAGAGACCCAGTACTTC,CASIPRDQETQYF
TRBV24-1,NA,TRBD1,TRBJ2-1,TGTGCCACCAGTGACGACAGGGGACCTAACAATGAGCAGTTCTTC,CATSDDRGPNNEQFF
TRBV6-5,NA,NA,TRBJ1-2,TGTCTACCCCTCCCCGGTGAAGGAGTTTTTGATGGCTACACCTTC,CLPLPGEGVFDGYTF
TRBV5-1,once,TRBD1,TRBJ2-2,TGCGCCAGCAGCTTTGGACAGGGGGCTGGGGAGCTGTTTTTT,CASSFGQGAGELFF
TRBV2,NA,TRBD1,TRBJ2-5,TGTGCCAGGTCGGACAGGGCATACGAGACCCAGTACTTC,CARSDRAYETQYF
TRBV2,NA,NA,TRBJ2-1,TGTGCCAGCAGTGATCGCCAGGGAGGTAATGAGCAGTTCTTC,CASSDRQGGNEQFF
TRBV20-1,few,NA,TRBJ1-2,TGCAGTGCTACCTCGGTGGGCGGCTACACCTTC,CSATSVGGYTF
TRBV4-3,NA,TRBD1,TRBJ1-4,TGCGCCAGCAGCCCCGGGACAGGGTCTGAAAAACTGTTTTTT,CASSPGTGSEKLFF
TRBV14,NA,TRBD1,TRBJ2-6,TGTGCCAGCAGCAAAGGACAGGTTTACTCTGGGGCCAACGTCCTGACTTTC,CASSKGQVYSGANVLTF
TRBV7-8,NA,NA,TRBJ1-1,TGTGCCAGCAGCTCCGCTACAGGGCCGAACACTGAAGCTTTCTTT,CASSSATGPNTEAFF
TRBV4-1,NA,TRBD2,TRBJ2-3,TGCGCCAGCAGCCTGGGACTAGCGGGGGGGAGGGATACGCAGTATTTT,CASSLGLAGGRDTQYF
TRBV5-1,NA,TRBD1,TRBJ1-5,TGCGCCAGCAGCTTGGATGCAGGGGGTCAGCCCCAGCATTTT,CASSLDAGGQPQHF
TRBV19,NA,TRBD1,TRBJ1-5,TGTGCCAGTAGTATGACAGGGGGCCTTAAGCAGCCCCAGCATTTT,CASSMTGGLKQPQHF
TRBV13,NA,NA,TRBJ2-7,TGTGCCAGCGCGGGGAACTACCCCTACGAGCAGTACTTC,CASAGNYPYEQYF
TRBV6-1,few,TRBD1,TRBJ1-1,TGTGCCAGCAGTGAAGGGGAAGGGGGCGGAGGCACTGAAGCTTTCTTT,CASSEGEGGGGTEAFF
TRBV12-3/TRBV12-4,NA,TRBD1,TRBJ1-1,TGTGCCAGCAGCCTCGACAGGGGGACTGAAGCTTTCTTT,CASSLDRGTEAFF
TRBV9,NA,NA,TRBJ2-2,TGTGCCAGCAGCCCCGGGTCCGGGGAGCTGTTTTTT,CASSPGSGELFF
TRBV11-3,NA,TRBD1,TRBJ2-3,TGTGCCAGCAGCTCCCGGGACAGGGGTTCAGATACGCAGTATTTT,CASSSRDRGSDTQYF
TRBV5-1,NA,NA,TRBJ1-6,TGCGCCAGCAGCCCTATGGGGGGGGACGCTTCACCCCTCCACTTT,CASSPMGGDASPLHF
TRBV7-3,NA,TRBD2,TRBJ2-1,TGTGCCAGCAGCTTGGAAACCGGGACTAGGAATGAGCAGTTCTTC,CASSLETGTRNEQFF
TRBV7-6,NA,TRBD1,TRBJ2-5,TGTGCCAGCAGCATCGATAAGTTGACAGGGGACTTCCAAGAGACCCAGTACTTC,CASSIDKLTGDFQETQYF
TRBV10-3,NA,NA,TRBJ1-2,TGTGCCATCAGTCGAGGAGAAGTAGCCTTAAACTATGGCTACACCTTC,CAISRGEVALNYGYTF
TRBV6-5,NA,NA,TRBJ2-7,TGTGCCAGCAGAAGACGCGTGGAGGGAGAGCAGTACTTC,CASRRRVEGEQYF
TRBV6-5,NA,TRBD1,TRBJ1-5,TGTGCCGGGGGACAGGGGGTCAATCAGCCCCAGCATTTT,CAGGQGVNQPQHF
TRBV9,NA,TRBD1,TRBJ1-2,TGTGCCAGCAGCCCCCGGACAGGCAGCGGCTATGGCTACACCTTC,CASSPRTGSGYGYTF
TRBV15,NA,TRBD1,TRBJ1-1,TGTGCCACCAGCCCCTGGACAGGGTTGAACACTGAAGCTTTCTTT,CATSPWTGLNTEAFF
TRBV9,NA,TRBD2,TRBJ2-3,TGTGCCAGCAGCGTTGGTAGCGGGCAAGATACGCAGTATTTT,CASSVGSGQDTQYF
TRBV4-3,NA,NA,TRBJ2-5,TGCGCCAGCAGCCAGGTCGGCGGGGGCGGGGAGACCCAGTACTTC,CASSQVGGGGETQYF
TRBV7-9,NA,TRBD1,TRBJ1-4,TGTGCCAGCAGCTCGGGACAGGGAGTTGAAAAACTGTTTTTT,CASSSGQGVEKLFF
TRBV10-3,NA,NA,TRBJ2-7,TGTGCCATCAGACGACTAGGCGGGTACGAGCAGTACTTC,CAIRRLGGYEQYF
TRBV2,NA,TRBD2,TRBJ2-1,TGTGCCAGCAGATACCGACTAGCGGTGAGAATCAATGAGCAGTTCTTC,CASRYRLAVRINEQFF